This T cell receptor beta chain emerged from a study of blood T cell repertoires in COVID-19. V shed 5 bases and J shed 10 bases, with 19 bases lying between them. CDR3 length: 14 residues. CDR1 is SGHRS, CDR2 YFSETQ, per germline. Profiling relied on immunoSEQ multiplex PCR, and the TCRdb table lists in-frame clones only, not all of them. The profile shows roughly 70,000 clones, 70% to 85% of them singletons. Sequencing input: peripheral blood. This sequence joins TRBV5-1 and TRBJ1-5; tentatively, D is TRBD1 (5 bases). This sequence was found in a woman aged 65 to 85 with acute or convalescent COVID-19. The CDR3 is CASSTGEVGFPQHF. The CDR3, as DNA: TGCGCCAGCAGTACAGGTGAGGTTGGTTTCCCCCAGCATTTT.